These 5 T cell receptor beta chains originate from one sample sequenced in a study of molecular identifiers for immune sequencing clone quantification. TCRdb fed the PCR reads into MiXCR, producing one record per CDR3 protein. In the table there are about half a million distinct CDR3 sequences, approximately 25% of which are singletons. The specimen sequenced was naive CD8+ T cells from blood, with Jurkat cell RNA spiked in. Subset in this sample: FACS-sorted CD8+CD4-CCR7+CD45RA+ naive T cells. The source of these receptors is a human donor in good health. Some libraries in this study had Jurkat cell RNA spiked in.

Turning to this clonotype: One junction end does not reproduce the germline sequence, and a read error may be involved. Here the CDR3 reads CAGSLGGLGTEAFF. The CDR3 nucleotides read TGTGCCGGCAGCTTAGGGGGGCTGGGGACTGAAGCTTTCTTT. The chain joins TRBV5-8 to TRBJ1-1, with D possibly TRBD1 on 6 matching bases. The germline V gene has CDR1 SGHTS and CDR2 YDEGEE. The CDR3 spans 14 residues.

At least ten counts were recorded for this clonotype. This rearrangement joins TRBV29-1 to TRBJ1-2, with a possible D match to TRBD1 (5 bases). V was trimmed by 0 bases and J by 6 bases, leaving 17 bases between them. This CDR3 is built from 15 residues. Germline V gene data show CDR1 as SQVTM and CDR2 as ANQGSEA. The DNA for the CDR3 is TGCAGCGTTGAAGATGAGAAGGCAGGGAATCATGGCTACACCTTC. This gives the protein CSVEDEKAGNHGYTF.

This sequence joins TRBV19 and TRBJ2-2, with D perhaps TRBD1 (6 bases). Germline V gives CDR1 LNHDA, CDR2 SQIVND (reference sequence). Trimming took 5 bases from V and 6 from J, leaving 13 bases between them. The CDR3 consists of 14 residues. CDR3: CASSLPQGPGELFF. In nucleotides, the CDR3 is TGTGCCAGTAGTCTACCACAGGGTCCCGGGGAGCTGTTTTTT.

As regards this clonotype: The CDR3 does not end in the conserved phenylalanine or tryptophan, so this is likely a read error. V gene TRBV11-2 combines with J gene TRBJ2-1; no reliable D call. The germline V gene encodes CDR1 SGHAT and CDR2 FQNNGV. V was pared by 5 bases and J by 8 bases, with 10 bases between. The length of the CDR3 is 12 residues. In DNA form, the CDR3 reads TGTGCCAGCAGCCTCCCGGTAGATGAGCAGTTCCTC. Residues: CASSLPVDEQFL.

This clonotype was detected a few times. The gene calls are TRBV27 and TRBJ2-7; D is undetermined. Trimming removed 4 bases from V and 0 bases from J, with 10 bases in between. Germline CDR1 and CDR2: MNHEY and SMNVEV (reference sequence). This CDR3 spans 14 amino acids. The CDR3 sequence is CASSWYSNSYEQYF. The CDR3 nucleotides read TGTGCCAGCAGTTGGTACAGCAACTCCTACGAGCAGTACTTC.